This is a list of T cell receptor beta chains from one sample in a study of blood T cell repertoires in COVID-19. The protocol was immunoSEQ multiplex PCR, while the TCRdb copy is restricted to in-frame clones and leaves out a portion. The sample lists more than 45,000 clones; 70% to 90% were seen once. The sequenced sample consisted of peripheral blood. The receptors shown here come from a man in his sixties or seventies with acute or convalescent COVID-19. The CDR3 runs from the conserved cysteine through the conserved F or W. The D gene is left open where the match is weak. Clone size appears in some rows only: once, few, many, or a class for an expanded clone.

>TRBJ2-7|TRBD2|TRBV5-1|.
CASSLSMRGAGAPYEQYF
TGCGCCAGCAGCTTATCAATGAGGGGAGCGGGAGCCCCCTACGAGCAGTACTTC
>TRBJ1-4|.|TRBV7-7|medium-sized
CATGDEKLFF
TGTGCTACCGGGGATGAAAAACTGTTTTTT
>TRBJ1-5|TRBD1|TRBV28|once
CASISTGVLSESNQPQHF
TGTGCCAGCATTTCGACAGGGGTTTTGTCTGAAAGCAATCAGCCCCAGCATTTT
>TRBJ2-2|TRBD1|TRBV24-1|.
CATSDLRDRGPGELFF
TGTGCCACCAGTGACCTCCGGGACAGGGGCCCCGGGGAGCTGTTTTTT
>TRBJ2-5|TRBD2|TRBV5-1|once
CASSLLGTSGETQYF
TGCGCCAGCAGCCTGCTTGGGACTAGTGGTGAGACCCAGTACTTC
>TRBJ1-4|.|TRBV5-1|few
CASREPGSNEKLFF
TGCGCCAGCAGAGAACCGGGGTCTAATGAAAAACTGTTTTTT
>TRBJ1-2|TRBD1|TRBV5-8|.
CASSMGQGDGYTF
TGTGCCAGCAGCATGGGACAGGGGGATGGCTACACCTTC
>TRBJ1-2|.|TRBV3-1/TRBV3-2|.
CASSPQAGVNYGYTF
TGTGCCAGCAGCCCCCAGGCAGGGGTTAACTATGGCTACACCTTC
>TRBJ2-1|.|TRBV7-8|.
CASSLRESMDNEQFF
TGTGCCAGCAGCTTGAGGGAGTCTATGGACAATGAGCAGTTCTTC
>TRBJ2-7|.|TRBV11-2|.
CASSLRRDYEQYF
TGTGCCAGCAGCTTACGTCGGGATTACGAGCAGTACTTC
>TRBJ1-6|.|TRBV10-3|.
CAISESSRLDSPLHF
TGTGCCATCAGTGAGTCTTCGCGGCTGGATTCACCCCTCCACTTT